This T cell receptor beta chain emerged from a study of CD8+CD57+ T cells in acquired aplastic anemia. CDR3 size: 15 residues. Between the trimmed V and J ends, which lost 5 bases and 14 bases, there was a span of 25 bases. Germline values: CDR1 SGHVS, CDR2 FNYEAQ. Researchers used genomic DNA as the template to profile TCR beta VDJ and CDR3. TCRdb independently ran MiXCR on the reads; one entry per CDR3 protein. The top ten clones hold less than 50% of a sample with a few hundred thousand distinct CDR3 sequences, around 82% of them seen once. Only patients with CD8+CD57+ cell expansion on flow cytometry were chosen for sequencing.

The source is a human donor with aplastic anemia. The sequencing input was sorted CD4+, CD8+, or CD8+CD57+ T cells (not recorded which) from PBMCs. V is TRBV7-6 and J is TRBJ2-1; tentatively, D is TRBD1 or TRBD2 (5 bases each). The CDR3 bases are TGTGCCAGCAGCGTATGCCAGGACCCCTACGGGGCCAAGTTCTTC. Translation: CASSVCQDPYGAKFF.